The clone carrying this T cell receptor (beta chain) was seen a few times. Its antigen is not identified. This entry is derived from a study of beta chain features in type 1 diabetes. Findings of the study overall: Comparison showed that naive, central memory and Treg TCRB repertoires appeared more similar among patients than among healthy donors. cDNA sequencing could over-represent cells with high TCR expression.

The CDR3 sequence is 14 residues long. V dropped 3 bases and J dropped 5 bases, with 13 bases sitting between them. Germline lookup yields CDR1 KGHSH and CDR2 LQKENI. Since all of the isolated RNA was reverse transcribed, expressed TCRB transcripts were what got sequenced. Method: immunoSEQ multiplex PCR; TCRdb's copy keeps in-frame clones and lacks some. The profile shows around 240,000 clones, around 9.6% of them singletons. The V and J genes are TRBV18 and TRBJ2-5; D may be TRBD2 (6 bases). The sequence derives from a woman between 18 and 29 years old in good health. Sequencing used naive CD4+ T cells from blood. CDR3 in amino acids: CASSPLGTPETQYF. CDR3 coding DNA: TGTGCCAGCTCACCCCTCGGGACTCCGGAGACCCAGTACTTC.